Below are 18 T cell receptor beta chains sequenced from a single sample in a study of T cells in women clearing cervical HPV infection (dated by TCRdb to the late 2010s). The protocol used for the library was the immunoSEQ multiplex PCR assay. The table was pulled from immuneACCESS by TCRdb, which kept in-frame rearrangements only. Such tables lose some clones; where checked, under half of the loss comes from unresolved V genes, and the rest has no known cause. The table for this sample shows around 35,000 clones. 1.7% of the sample lies in the top ten. The sample was blood buffy coat. The receptors were gathered from a woman between 18 and 70 years old with a cervical HPV16 infection that either progressed to CIN3+ or cleared (not recorded which).

Concerning this clone: Read sequence stops 3 residues before the CDR3 end, and the germline J gene provides the missing end. The chain links TRBV7-8 to TRBJ1-6, with a weak D call TRBD1 (6 bases). Germline V gene lookup returns CDR1 SGHVS and CDR2 FQNEAQ. The CDR3 spans 14 residues. V was clipped by 4 bases and J by 4 bases, with 8 bases between them. The CDR3 sequence: CASSSGQYNSPLHF. Incomplete CDR3 DNA: TGTGCCAGCAGCTCGGGACAATATAATTCACCC. Complete variable domain (other parts from reference TRBV7-8 and TRBJ1-6): GAGVSQSPRYKVAKRGQDVALRCDPISGHVSLFWYQQALGQGPEFLTYFQNEAQLDKSGLPSDRFFAERPEGSVSTLKIQRTQQEDSAVYLCASSSGQYNSPLHFGNGTRLTVT.

For this clone: The sequenced fragment ends 3 residues before the CDR3 boundary, so the rest is inferred from the germline J gene. The rearrangement links TRBV5-1 to TRBJ2-2, with D tentatively TRBD2 (6 bases). CDR3 size: 15 residues. The germline V gene encodes CDR1 SGHRS and CDR2 YFSETQ. The part of the CDR3 DNA that was read is TGCGCCAGCAGCTTGGAGTGGCAGGAGGGTGAAAAG. Protein sequence: CASSLEWQEGEK. The full CDR3 is CASSLEWQEGEKLFF.

As to this clone: The read finishes 3 residues shy of the CDR3 end, and the germline J gene is used to complete it. This chain uses TRBV5-1 with TRBJ1-4; 8 bases fit TRBD1. Trimming cost V 1 base and J 4 bases; bases outside gene matches: 3. The CDR3 spans 15 residues. Germline V CDR1 and CDR2: SGHRS, YFSETQ. The CDR3 bases that were read are TGCGCCAGCAGCTTGCGACAGGGGTATAATGAAAAA. Residues: CASSLRQGYNEK. The complete CDR3 sequence is CASSLRQGYNEKLFF.

As concerns this clone: The sequence runs out 3 residues before the end of the CDR3; the remainder is reconstructed from the germline J gene. The chain couples TRBV6-1 to TRBJ2-7; a possible D gene is TRBD2 (6 bases). This CDR3 comprises 16 residues. Looked up from germline, CDR1 is MNHNS and CDR2 is SASEGT. Trimming stripped 2 bases from V and 3 bases from J, with 17 bases between. CDR3 DNA, as far as it was read: TGTGCCAGCAGTGAACTGGGGACTGAGGGAAGCTACGAG. This encodes CASSELGTEGSYE. The full CDR3 protein is CASSELGTEGSYEQYF.

As regards this clone: The missing CDR3 end, 3 residues past where the read stops, is filled in from the germline J gene. The chain joins TRBV19 to TRBJ1-1; 7 bases agree with TRBD1. This CDR3 is 14 amino acids long. V gave up 5 bases and J gave up 6 bases; unmatched junction bases: 9. Germline assignment: CDR1 LNHDA and CDR2 SQIVND (reference sequence). The CDR3 protein is CASSETGSSPEAFF. CDR3 bases read: TGTGCCAGTAGTGAGACAGGGAGTAGCCCTGAA.

Remarks on this clone: The CDR3 end lies 3 residues beyond the end of the read and is filled in from the germline J gene. J is TRBJ2-5 and V is TRBV12-5; D is unresolved. The germline gives CDR1 LGHNT, CDR2 FRNRAP. CDR3 length: 13 residues. The V end lost 7 bases, the J end lost 4 bases, and 13 bases lay between the germline ends. Incomplete CDR3 DNA: TGTGCTAGTGCCCGAGCGCGGTCAGAGACC. Protein sequence: CASARARSET. The full CDR3 is CASARARSETQYF.

Remarks on this clone: The read stops 3 residues short of the end of the CDR3; the missing end is completed from the germline J gene. The chain employs TRBV18 and TRBJ2-3; TRBD2 matches 10 bases. This CDR3 region has 18 residues. Germline-derived CDR1 and CDR2 are KGHSH and LQKENI. CDR3 DNA (partial): TGTGCCAGCTCACCACGGCTAGCGGGGGCTATGTACCAAGAGACG. It codes for CASSPRLAGAMYQET. The entire CDR3 protein is CASSPRLAGAMYQETQYF.

With respect to this clone: The read finishes 3 residues shy of the CDR3 end, and the germline J gene is used to complete it. This chain links TRBV20-1 with TRBJ1-2; no definite D call. Trimming took off 5 bases at V and 3 bases at J, with 16 bases between the two ends. Germline V gene sequence: CDR1 DFQATT, CDR2 SNEGSKA (reference sequence). CDR3 length equals 14 residues. Here the CDR3 reads CSAWAGPTYYGYTF. Incomplete CDR3 DNA: TGCAGTGCTTGGGCAGGCCCGACCTACTATGGC.

In the case of this clone: The CDR3 extends 3 residues past the end of the read, so its final part is completed from the germline J gene. This chain connects TRBV25-1 to TRBJ2-3, with 7 bases identical to TRBD2. Germline-derived CDR1 and CDR2 are MGHDK and SYGVNS. V was pared by 6 bases and J by 1 base, with 19 bases of the junction left unmatched. The CDR3 has 19 amino acids. The CDR3 loop reads CASSGLGDGARRGTDTQYF. CDR3 DNA (partial): TGTGCCAGCAGCGGACTAGGGGATGGGGCGCGACGGGGCACAGATACG.

A word on this clone: Read coverage stops 3 residues before the CDR3 terminus; the germline J gene supplies the remainder. The chain joins TRBV7-8 to TRBJ2-1, with a possible D match to TRBD2 (6 bases). The germline V and J ends were trimmed by 5 bases and 5 bases, with 13 bases remaining between them. There are 14 residues in the CDR3. CDR1 is SGHVS, CDR2 FQNEAQ, per germline. CDR3 DNA (partial): TGTGCCAGCAGCACGGGGACTTCTCACAATGAG. Residues: CASSTGTSHNE. The full-length CDR3 reads as CASSTGTSHNEQFF.

Note on this clone: The read stops 3 residues short of the end of the CDR3; the missing end is completed from the germline J gene. This chain links TRBV10-3 with TRBJ1-4; 7 nucleotides match TRBD1. There are 14 residues in the CDR3. The germline V gene has CDR1 ENHRY and CDR2 SYGVKD. CDR3 loop: CAIRGTASDSPLFF. The DNA read from the CDR3 is TGTGCCATCAGGGGGACAGCGTCAGATTCACCA.

In regard to this clone: The missing CDR3 end, 3 residues past where the read stops, is filled in from the germline J gene. The V gene is TRBV6-2 or TRBV6-3, the J gene TRBJ1-2; D uncertain. This CDR3 region has 12 residues. CDR1 MNHEY and CDR2 SVGEGT come from the germline V gene. Trimming took 5 bases from V and 2 from J, leaving 6 bases between them. CDR3 bases read: TGTGCCAGCAGTCCGGGGAACTATGGC. As protein: CASSPGNYG. The whole CDR3 is CASSPGNYGYTF.

CDR3 DNA, as far as it was read: TGTGCCAGCAGCTTCGGACAGGGGGCTAATGAAAAA. Amino acid sequence: CASSFGQGANEK. The whole CDR3 is CASSFGQGANEKLFF. This chain links TRBV7-2 with TRBJ1-4; 10 nucleotides line up with TRBD1. The read terminates 3 residues ahead of where the CDR3 ends, so the germline J gene completes it. With V trimmed by 3 bases and J by 3 bases, 1 base remained unmatched. The CDR3 runs 15 residues. Germline CDR1 and CDR2: SGHTA and FQGNSA.

Regarding this clone: Sequencing ends 3 residues short of the CDR3 end; the germline J gene provides the rest. The chain carries TRBV6-1 and TRBJ2-5; possible D gene TRBD1, 5 bases. The CDR3 sequence is 13 residues long. Germline lookup yields CDR1 MNHNS and CDR2 SASEGT. Trimming pared 4 bases from V and 5 bases from J, leaving 11 bases between. CDR3 DNA (partial): TGTGCCAGCAGTGTGAGGACACTGGAGACC. Amino acids: CASSVRTLET. The whole CDR3 protein reads CASSVRTLETQYF.

As for this clone: Coverage ceases 3 residues before the CDR3 finishes, and the germline J gene fills in the end. J is TRBJ2-6 and V is TRBV4-2, with 8 bases lining up with TRBD1. Germline V gene data show CDR1 as LGHNA and CDR2 as YNFKEQ. This CDR3 has 16 residues. Losses at the gene ends were 0 bases for V and 3 bases for J; bases not matched to a gene: 1. CDR3 loop: CASSQEGTGGANVLTF. CDR3 bases read: TGTGCCAGCAGCCAAGAGGGGACAGGTGGGGCCAACGTC.

About this clone itself: The CDR3 is cut off 3 residues early in the read; its end comes from the germline J gene. V is TRBV2 and J is TRBJ2-1; 10 bases map to TRBD2. The CDR3 has 16 amino acids. Losses at the gene ends were 6 bases for V and 6 bases for J; bases not matched to a gene: 11. The germline V gene encodes CDR1 SNHLY and CDR2 FYNNEI. The chain's CDR3 is CASSPPGLAEINEQFF. CDR3 bases read: TGTGCCAGCAGCCCCCCAGGACTAGCGGAGATCAATGAG.

Concerning this clone itself: Sequencing ends 3 residues short of the CDR3 end; the germline J gene provides the rest. V and J are TRBV18 and TRBJ2-5, with 7 bases fitting TRBD1. The CDR3 totals 16 residues. Germline V CDR1 and CDR2: KGHSH, LQKENI. The V and J ends lost 1 base and 5 bases, in that order; junction bases with no gene match: 10. The CDR3 DNA, read in part, is TGTGCCAGCTCACCACTACTGGGACAGTATGCGGAGACC. Translated, it gives CASSPLLGQYAET. The full CDR3 protein is CASSPLLGQYAETQYF.

In regard to this clone: The read ends 3 residues shy of where the CDR3 ends; the end is completed using the germline J gene. The V call is TRBV11-1, the J call TRBJ1-1; maybe TRBD1 (6 bases). V was pared by 2 bases and J by 5 bases, with 12 bases between. Germline lookup yields CDR1 SGHAT and CDR2 FQDESV (reference sequence). This CDR3 comprises 14 residues. CDR3 bases read: TGTGCCAGCAGCTTAAATGACCAGGGGACTGAA. Translating gives CASSLNDQGTE. The full CDR3 reads CASSLNDQGTEAFF.